The 19 T cell receptor beta chains below were found in one sample sequenced in a study of control samples from healthy donors and cancer patients. Measured with immunoSEQ multiplex PCR; TCRdb has only the in-frame clones, and not every one. The sample records just over 150,000 clones, 85% to 90% being singletons. The source material was blood. Receptors originate from a man aged 25-45 years in good health.

The chain combines TRBV7-2 with TRBJ1-3, with D hard to call. Germline V gives CDR1 SGHTA, CDR2 FQGNSA. CDR3 size: 14 residues. V lost 1 base to trimming and J lost 0 bases, with 4 bases between them. CDR3 DNA sequence: TGTGCCAGCAGCTTAGACAGCTCTGGAAACACCATATATTTT. Its protein is CASSLDSSGNTIYF.

This chain joins TRBV15 and TRBJ2-1; TRBD2 matches at 8 bases. Germline trimming cut 5 bases from V and 5 bases from J; bases unmatched to any gene: 14. This CDR3 spans 17 amino acids. Germline assignment: CDR1 LNHNV and CDR2 YYDKDF (reference sequence). CDR3 sequence: CATSPLRAAGENNEQFF. The CDR3 region has the DNA TGTGCCACCAGCCCCCTCCGCGCAGCGGGAGAGAACAATGAGCAGTTCTTC.

This clone was picked up one time. This chain connects TRBV27 to TRBJ2-7; 16 nucleotides match TRBD2. The CDR3 covers 17 residues. Germline V gene sequence: CDR1 MNHEY, CDR2 SMNVEV (reference sequence). V gave up 7 bases and J gave up 3 bases; unmatched junction bases: 9. The DNA for the CDR3 is TGTGCCAGCAAGCTAGCGGGACTAGCGGGAGGGATCTACGAGCAGTACTTC. Translated, it gives CASKLAGLAGGIYEQYF.

The chain links TRBV4-3 to TRBJ2-7; no clear D gene. The CDR3 loop spans 13 amino acids. Trimming removed 1 base at V and 7 bases at J, with 11 bases between. Germline V gene data show CDR1 as LGHNA and CDR2 as YSLEER. The CDR3, as DNA: TGCGCCAGCAGCCAAGGAGTTCTAGGAGAGCAGTACTTC. Residues: CASSQGVLGEQYF.

The chain combines TRBV7-9 with TRBJ1-2; possible D gene TRBD1, 5 bases. The CDR3 loop spans 11 amino acids. Germline CDR1 reads SEHNR; CDR2 reads FQNEAQ (reference sequence). V was trimmed by 3 bases and J by 10 bases, leaving 9 bases between them. Written as DNA, the CDR3 is TGTGCCAGCAGCTTTGGGGGGGACTACACCTTC. Its translation: CASSFGGDYTF.

This clone appeared a single time. V and J are TRBV14 and TRBJ2-1; D remains ambiguous. Germline CDR1 reads SGHDN; CDR2 reads FVKESK. The CDR3 consists of 13 residues. The V and J ends lost 1 base and 9 bases respectively, with 10 bases between them. The CDR3 loop is CASSQVRVSEQFF. In nucleotides, the CDR3 is TGTGCCAGCAGCCAAGTTCGGGTCAGTGAGCAGTTCTTC.

The V call is TRBV11-2, the J call TRBJ2-7; TRBD2 agrees at 9 bases. This CDR3 has 14 residues. Germline lookup yields CDR1 SGHAT and CDR2 FQNNGV. V lost 6 bases to trimming and J lost 3 bases; unmatched junction nucleotides: 6. The CDR3 loop is CASSSGTSSYEQYF. The CDR3 DNA sequence: TGTGCCAGCAGTTCAGGGACTAGCAGCTACGAGCAGTACTTC. Full variable domain (remainder filled in from reference TRBV11-2 and TRBJ2-7): EAGVAQSPRYKIIEKRQSVAFWCNPISGHATLYWYQQILGQGPKLLIQFQNNGVVDDSQLPKDRFSAERLKGVDSTLKIQPAKLEDSAVYLCASSSGTSSYEQYFGPGTRLTVT.

The chain is built from TRBV6-6 and TRBJ1-2, with D possibly matching TRBD1 (5 bases). Trimming removed 0 bases from V and 7 bases from J, with 12 bases in between. The CDR3 totals 14 residues. Germline V gene lookup returns CDR1 MNHNY and CDR2 SVGAGI (reference sequence). CDR3 sequence reads: CASSYSQGSSGYTF. The CDR3 DNA is TGTGCCAGCAGTTACTCTCAGGGCTCGAGTGGCTACACCTTC.

This clone was detected only once. This chain joins TRBV20-1 and TRBJ2-2; D may be TRBD1 (5 bases). This CDR3 has 14 residues. Trimming took off 3 bases at V and 2 bases at J, with 10 bases between the two ends. CDR1 and CDR2 from the germline V gene are DFQATT and SNEGSKA (reference sequence). The CDR3 coding sequence is TGCAGTGCTAGTAGGCAGGGAAACACCGGGGAGCTGTTTTTT. Translation: CSASRQGNTGELFF.

This clone was seen more than once but under ten times. The rearrangement uses TRBV18 and TRBJ1-6; 7 bases map to TRBD1. Losses at the gene ends were 5 bases for V and 7 bases for J; bases not matched to a gene: 11. The V gene's germline CDR1 is KGHSH and CDR2 LQKENI. This CDR3 spans 16 amino acids. CDR3 loop: CASSADRLRPNSPLHF. Written as DNA, the CDR3 is TGTGCCAGCTCAGCGGACAGGCTAAGACCGAATTCACCCCTCCACTTT.

This rearrangement joins TRBV9 to TRBJ2-1; the D is unclear. This CDR3 has 15 amino acids. Per the germline V gene, CDR1 is SGDLS and CDR2 is YYNGEE. With 1 base removed from V and 9 bases from J, the gap between germline ends came to 17 bases. CDR3 nucleotide sequence: TGTGCCAGCAGCGTAAGGAGTGAGTTGGGTAGTGAGCAGTTCTTC. Translating it yields CASSVRSELGSEQFF.

The CDR3 region has the DNA TGCGCCAGCAGCACTCAAACAGGCCAGGGGGCGACGGGGGAGCAGTACTTC. The encoded protein is CASSTQTGQGATGEQYF. The chain recombines TRBV5-1 with TRBJ2-7; 8 positions match TRBD1. This CDR3 has 17 residues. Losses at the gene ends were 4 bases for V and 7 bases for J; bases not matched to a gene: 19. From germline, CDR1 is SGHRS and CDR2 YFSETQ.

This clone has only a few counts. This CDR3 reads CASRRGNNSPLHF. CDR3 nucleotides: TGTGCCAGCAGACGGGGGAACAATTCACCCCTCCACTTT. The chain employs TRBV3-1 (or the pseudogene TRBV3-2) and TRBJ1-6; D possibly corresponds to TRBD1 (5 bases). The germline CDR1 and CDR2 sequences are LGHDT and YNNKEL (reference sequence). The germline V and J ends were trimmed by 6 bases and 7 bases, with 10 bases remaining between them. The CDR3 spans 13 residues.

The J gene is TRBJ1-5, the V gene TRBV5-6; D ambiguous. In germline, CDR1 is SGHDT, CDR2 YYEEEE. V shed 4 bases and J shed 4 bases, with 12 bases lying between them. The CDR3 length is 14 residues. This chain's CDR3 is CASSLRAMNQPQHF. The CDR3 DNA reads as TGTGCCAGCAGCCTACGCGCTATGAATCAGCCCCAGCATTTT.

The chain uses TRBV3-1 (or the pseudogene TRBV3-2) and TRBJ2-1, with 7 bases identical to TRBD2. Germline trimming cut 4 bases from V and 7 bases from J; bases unmatched to any gene: 7. The CDR3 covers 14 residues. Germline V gene data show CDR1 as LGHDT and CDR2 as YNNKEL (reference sequence). The CDR3 region is CASSPAGEVNEQFF. The DNA of the CDR3 is TGTGCCAGCAGCCCGGCGGGAGAGGTAAATGAGCAGTTCTTC.

This clone was recorded once. The V call is TRBV2, the J call TRBJ2-5, with D perhaps matching TRBD2 (6 bases). With 7 bases removed from V and 5 bases from J, the gap between germline ends came to 20 bases. Germline values: CDR1 SNHLY, CDR2 FYNNEI. The length of the CDR3 is 15 residues. Here the CDR3 reads CASKLGGKGGETQYF. DNA of the CDR3: TGTGCCAGCAAATTAGGAGGGAAGGGCGGGGAGACCCAGTACTTC.

The chain recombines TRBV5-4 with TRBJ1-4; D might be TRBD1 (5 bases). Germline V gene sequence: CDR1 SGHNT, CDR2 YYREEE (reference sequence). V dropped 5 bases and J dropped 7 bases, with 15 bases sitting between them. There are 14 residues in the CDR3. The CDR3 protein is CASRPGPGGEKLFF. Here the CDR3 DNA reads TGTGCCAGCAGACCCGGCCCTGGGGGTGAAAAACTGTTTTTT.

The chain has TRBV14 and TRBJ1-6; D remains unclear. The germline gives CDR1 SGHDN, CDR2 FVKESK. With 1 base removed from V and 10 bases from J, the gap between germline ends came to 11 bases. The CDR3 sequence is 14 residues long. This chain's CDR3 is CASSQGLSNSPLHF. CDR3 nucleotide sequence: TGTGCCAGCAGCCAAGGCCTCAGCAACTCACCCCTCCACTTT.

This clone was recorded once. The chain links TRBV4-3 to TRBJ2-2; 8 bases align to TRBD2. CDR3 length: 16 amino acids. Germline loops: CDR1 LGHNA, CDR2 YSLEER. V dropped 5 bases and J dropped 4; count of bases not matched to a gene: 9. This chain's CDR3 is CASSVTGTSSTGELFF. DNA of the CDR3: TGCGCCAGCAGCGTAACCGGGACTAGTTCCACCGGGGAGCTGTTTTTT.